These 5 T cell receptor beta chains were sequenced from one sample in a study of cytomegalovirus exposure and HLA in healthy donors. Primers: 60 Vbeta forward and 13 Jbeta reverse. TCRdb's copy holds only in-frame clones and misses some; the assay was immunoSEQ multiplex PCR. Among about 170,000 clones, 85% were seen once, and the ten largest hold 1%. The sequencing sample was made of PBMCs. The receptors stem from a boy between 2 and 10 years old in good health and CMV-seronegative.

This chain joins TRBV6-5 and TRBJ1-2, with 7 bases lining up with TRBD1. J lost 8 bases, V lost 0 bases, and 3 bases had no gene match. The germline V gene encodes CDR1 MNHEY and CDR2 SVGAGI. The CDR3 consists of 13 residues. The CDR3 DNA reads TGTGCCAGCAGTTACTCAGACAGGGTCGGCTACACCTTC. The encoded protein is CASSYSDRVGYTF.

The genes are TRBV30 and TRBJ1-3, with a weak D call TRBD1 (5 bases). The CDR3 is 13 amino acids. V lost 3 bases, J lost 4 bases, and 10 bases lay in between. The V gene's germline CDR1 is GTSNPN and CDR2 SVGIG (reference sequence). The CDR3 DNA reads as TGTGCCTGGAGGGGGGGGTCCGGAAACACCATATATTTT. Translation gives CAWRGGSGNTIYF.

The rearrangement joins TRBV19 to TRBJ1-2, with D uncertain. The CDR3 totals 14 residues. V was clipped by 7 bases and J by 5 bases, with 17 bases between them. CDR1 and CDR2 from the germline V gene are LNHDA and SQIVND (reference sequence). This CDR3 is CASTDPGSWYGYTF. The CDR3 DNA reads as TGTGCCAGTACGGATCCGGGGTCGTGGTATGGCTACACCTTC.

CDR3 in DNA: TGTGCCAGCAGGCAAGGGACAGCGTCAGGATATGGCTACACCTTC. Amino acid sequence: CASRQGTASGYGYTF. V and J are TRBV9 and TRBJ1-2; 7 bases fit TRBD1. The CDR3 sequence is 15 residues long. Germline values: CDR1 SGDLS, CDR2 YYNGEE. V shed 5 bases and J 5 bases; nucleotides not matched to a gene: 12.

The chain couples TRBV19 to TRBJ1-2; no clear D gene. The CDR3 length is 14 residues. V lost 2 bases and J lost 5, with 12 bases in between. The germline gives CDR1 LNHDA, CDR2 SQIVND (reference sequence). In DNA, the CDR3 is TGTGCCAGTAGTATACAGCCCCCGGGTTATGGCTACACCTTC. Residues: CASSIQPPGYGYTF.